This TCR beta chain was sequenced for a study of T cells in localized non-small cell lung cancer (TCRdb year 2020). Notes on the research overall: Comparing tumors with uninvolved tumor-adjacent lungs, the study looked at the T cell repertoires of fewer than 250 patients with early-stage NSCLC. The cohort was made up of around 250 treatment-naive NSCLC patients whose localized lung tumors had been resected. The mean age of the NSCLC patients was around 67 years, with 130 or so men and 95 to 110 women. Findings and caveats that apply to the study as a whole: A median of 57 of the top 100 tumor clones turned up in the paired uninvolved adjacent lung, and 28 of those clones also ranked among the top 100 of that same adjacent lung. Since the design was exploratory, TCR variables were selected using unadjusted p-values with no false-discovery rate correction. The highest T cell clonality was observed in uninvolved tumor-adjacent lung, where clonality exceeded that of tumor, suggesting that antigenic responses were more focused in uninvolved tumor-adjacent lung. Because multi-region tumor sequencing was not performed, intratumor heterogeneity could not be ruled out. Higher T cell density in blood was associated with longer overall survival, whereas higher clonality in adjacent lung was associated with shorter survival.

The immunoSEQ Assay was used to sequence TCR beta CDR3 regions from DNA. Per the original workflow: To compute T cell density, TCR beta template counts were normalized to usable DNA, which was estimated by amplifying housekeeping genes. Richness was estimated using the preseqR package, with extrapolation to 400,000 templates for PBMC samples and to 120,000 templates for tissue samples. Clonality was calculated as one minus Pielou's evenness. Differential abundance testing on productive amino-acid clonotypes, with a minimum total count of 5 and an alpha of 0.1, was used to identify tissue-enriched TCRs. Repertoire overlap between compartments was quantified with the Jaccard Index and Morisita Overlap Index. TCR beta CDR3s were clustered by GLIPH together with public tetramer-defined viral CDR3s, and at least three viral sequences plus V-gene enrichment were required for viral motifs. The table comes from immuneACCESS by way of TCRdb, which keeps in-frame sequences with V and J called. Part of the clones is missing from these tables; in studies checked, under half for an unresolved V gene and the rest for unknown reasons. The V and J calls and clone size are taken from that table; D and trimming were inferred from the DNA. The sample contains 45,000 to 55,000 clones, around three quarters of them found a single time. Around 16% of the sample belongs to the ten largest clones.

For this clone: This receptor's antigen is unknown. It has no much larger one-base neighbor in the sample; base qualities were not kept.

At diagnosis, peripheral blood, uninvolved tumor-adjacent lung and tumor were collected and were preserved as a mix of fresh-frozen and FFPE material. For TCR repertoire profiling, blood samples were analyzed in the form of peripheral blood mononuclear cells. The sequencing here drew on peripheral blood, taken before any cancer treatment. The clonotype comes from a man aged 35 to 69 with stage I squamous cell lung carcinoma.

For the CDR3, the sequence is CASSEVPRGFYNEQFF. The sequenced DNA is TGTGCCAGCAGTGAAGTCCCCCGGGGGTTCTACAATGAGCAGTTCTTC. The V and J genes are TRBV6-1 and TRBJ2-1, and TRBD2 may be the D gene, going by 6 matching bases. V is reduced by 1 base and J by 3 bases, leaving a spacing of 13 bases between them. CDR1 MNHNS and CDR2 SASEGT were looked up in the germline V gene. The CDR3 spans 16 residues, from the cysteine through the phenylalanine. Only CDR3 DNA is held: 48 bases, read in frame from base 1.